This T cell receptor beta chain was identified in a study of T cells after yellow fever vaccination. Whole-study findings and limits: Booster sampling recovered most clones from primary vaccination (nearly 98% CD4, 88% CD8). Just a small share of clonotypes turned up in the CD4 compartment as well as the CD8 compartment.

TCRdb analysed the 5' RACE reads with MiXCR anew, one entry per CDR3 protein. There are about 350,000 distinct CDR3 sequences in the sample; 8% to 9.5% occur only once, and about 16% lies in the top ten. A note on this clonotype: The target antigen is unknown.

The CDR3 totals 16 residues. Germline assignment: CDR1 SGHVS and CDR2 FNYEAQ. V gave up 5 bases and J gave up 5 bases, with 18 bases separating them. This sequence was found in a man aged 18 to 30 who received the YFV17D yellow fever vaccine. The material sequenced was PBMCs, taken more than 40 days after the first yellow fever vaccination. This chain links TRBV7-6 with TRBJ1-4; possible D gene TRBD1, 5 bases. The chain's CDR3 is CASSPPLGAYNEKLFF. CDR3 coding DNA: TGTGCCAGCAGCCCCCCCCTCGGGGCCTACAATGAAAAACTGTTTTTT.